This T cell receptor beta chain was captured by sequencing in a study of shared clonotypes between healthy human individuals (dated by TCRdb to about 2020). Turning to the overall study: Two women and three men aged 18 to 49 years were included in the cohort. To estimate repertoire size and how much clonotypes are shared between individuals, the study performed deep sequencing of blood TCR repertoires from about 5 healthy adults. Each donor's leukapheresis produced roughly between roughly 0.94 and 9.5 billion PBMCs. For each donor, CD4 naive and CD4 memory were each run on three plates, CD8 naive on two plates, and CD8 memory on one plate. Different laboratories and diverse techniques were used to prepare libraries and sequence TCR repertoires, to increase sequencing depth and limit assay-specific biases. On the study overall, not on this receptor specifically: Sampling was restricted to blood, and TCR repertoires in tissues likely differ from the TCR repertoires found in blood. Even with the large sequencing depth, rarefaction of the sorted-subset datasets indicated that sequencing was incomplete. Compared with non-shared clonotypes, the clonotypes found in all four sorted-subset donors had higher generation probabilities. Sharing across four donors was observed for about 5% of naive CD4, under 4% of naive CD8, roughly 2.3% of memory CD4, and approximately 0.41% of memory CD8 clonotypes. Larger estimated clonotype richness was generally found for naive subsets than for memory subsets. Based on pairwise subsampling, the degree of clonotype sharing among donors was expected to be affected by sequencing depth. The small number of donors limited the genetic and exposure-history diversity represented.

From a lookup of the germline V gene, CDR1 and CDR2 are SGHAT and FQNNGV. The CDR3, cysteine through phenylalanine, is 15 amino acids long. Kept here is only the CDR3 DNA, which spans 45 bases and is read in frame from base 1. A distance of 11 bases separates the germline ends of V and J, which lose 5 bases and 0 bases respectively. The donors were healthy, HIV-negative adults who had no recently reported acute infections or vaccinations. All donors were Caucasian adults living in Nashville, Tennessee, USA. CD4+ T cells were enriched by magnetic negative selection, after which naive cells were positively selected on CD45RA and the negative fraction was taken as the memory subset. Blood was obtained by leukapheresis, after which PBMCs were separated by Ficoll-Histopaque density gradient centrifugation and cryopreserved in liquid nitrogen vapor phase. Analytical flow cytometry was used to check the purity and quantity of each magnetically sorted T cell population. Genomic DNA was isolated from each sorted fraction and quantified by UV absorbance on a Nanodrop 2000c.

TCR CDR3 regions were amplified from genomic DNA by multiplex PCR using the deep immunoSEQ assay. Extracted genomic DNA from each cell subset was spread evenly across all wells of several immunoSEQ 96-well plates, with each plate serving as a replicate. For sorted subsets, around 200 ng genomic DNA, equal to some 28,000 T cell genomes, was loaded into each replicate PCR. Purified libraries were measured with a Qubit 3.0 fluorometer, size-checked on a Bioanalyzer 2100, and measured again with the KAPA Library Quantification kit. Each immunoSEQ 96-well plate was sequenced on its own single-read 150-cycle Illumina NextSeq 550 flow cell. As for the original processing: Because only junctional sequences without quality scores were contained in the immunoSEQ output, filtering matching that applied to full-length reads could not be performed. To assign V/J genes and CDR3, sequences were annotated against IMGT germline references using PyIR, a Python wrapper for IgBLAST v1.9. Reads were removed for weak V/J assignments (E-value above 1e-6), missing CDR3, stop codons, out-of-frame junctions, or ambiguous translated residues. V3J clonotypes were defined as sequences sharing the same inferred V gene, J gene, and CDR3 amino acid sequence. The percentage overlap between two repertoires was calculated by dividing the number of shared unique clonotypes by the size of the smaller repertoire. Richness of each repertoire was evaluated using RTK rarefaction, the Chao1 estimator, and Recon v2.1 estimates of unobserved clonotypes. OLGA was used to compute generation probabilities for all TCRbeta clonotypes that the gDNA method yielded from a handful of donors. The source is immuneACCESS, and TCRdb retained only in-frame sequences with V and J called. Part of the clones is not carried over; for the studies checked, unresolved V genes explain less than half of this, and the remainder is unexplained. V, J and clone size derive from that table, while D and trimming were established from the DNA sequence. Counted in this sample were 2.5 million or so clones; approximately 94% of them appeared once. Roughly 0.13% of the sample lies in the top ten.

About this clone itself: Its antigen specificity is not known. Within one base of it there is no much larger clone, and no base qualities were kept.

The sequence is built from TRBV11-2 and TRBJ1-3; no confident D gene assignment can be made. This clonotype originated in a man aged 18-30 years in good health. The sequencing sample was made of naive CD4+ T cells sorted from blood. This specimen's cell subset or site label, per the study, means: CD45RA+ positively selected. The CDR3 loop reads CASSVSPLSGNTIYF. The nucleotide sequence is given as TGTGCCAGCAGCGTCTCACCTCTCTCTGGAAACACCATATATTTT.